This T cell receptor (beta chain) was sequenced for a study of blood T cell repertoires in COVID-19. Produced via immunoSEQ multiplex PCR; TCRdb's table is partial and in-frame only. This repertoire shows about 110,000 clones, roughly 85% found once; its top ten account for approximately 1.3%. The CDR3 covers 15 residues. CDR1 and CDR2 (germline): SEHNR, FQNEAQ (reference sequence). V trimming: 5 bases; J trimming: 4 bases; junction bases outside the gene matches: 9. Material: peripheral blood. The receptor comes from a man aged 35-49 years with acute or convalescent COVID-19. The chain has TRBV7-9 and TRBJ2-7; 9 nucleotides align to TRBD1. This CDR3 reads CASSQRPGQGYEQYF. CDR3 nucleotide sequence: TGTGCCAGCAGCCAGAGGCCGGGACAGGGTTACGAGCAGTACTTC.